Listed below are T cell receptor beta chains from one sample, sequenced in a study of shared T cell receptors in the human thymus. Clones were read by immunoSEQ multiplex PCR, and TCRdb kept only the in-frame ones, dropping some. The sample carries about 660,000 clones, roughly 90% recorded once. The same specimen was also included in a second study, on human thymus T cells.

Material: thymocytes. The receptor set was obtained from a boy under three years old with a congenital heart defect. CDR3s include the opening cysteine and the closing phenylalanine or tryptophan.

V gene: TRBV28
CDR3 protein: CASSGGLVMGGYTF

V gene: TRBV5-1
CDR3 protein: CASSFQGKWGYTF

V gene: TRBV7-9
CDR3 protein: CASSRAPGLQRGRCDEQYF

V gene: TRBV7-9
CDR3 protein: CASGHRKTYEQYF

V gene: TRBV7-2
CDR3 protein: CASSPAEGKENIQYF

V gene: TRBV28
CDR3 protein: CASSFIDTAYEQYF

V gene: TRBV5-8
CDR3 protein: CASSRGQGYEQYF

V gene: TRBV5-1
CDR3 protein: CASSPPWGTNYEQYF

V gene: TRBV2
CDR3 protein: CASRAESDRSNQPQHF

V gene: TRBV11-2
CDR3 protein: CASSLPDWSGRGETQYF

V gene: TRBV7-2
CDR3 protein: CASSYKQGKANYGYTF

V gene: TRBV7-9
CDR3 protein: CASSPQGQGVSGYTF

V gene: TRBV27
CDR3 protein: CASSTFSSGANVLTF

V gene: TRBV5-1
CDR3 protein: CASSLGRDRGSPYEQYF

V gene: TRBV29-1
CDR3 protein: CSVEQGGNTGELFF

V gene: TRBV7-9
CDR3 protein: CASSLMIGGADRAFF

V gene: TRBV4-3
CDR3 protein: CASSQSTRSQETQYF

V gene: TRBV5-8
CDR3 protein: CASSQCGTSAPSSYNEQFF

V gene: TRBV27
CDR3 protein: CASSLPLGTNYEQYF

V gene: TRBV27
CDR3 protein: CASSSPGTGGYNEQFF

V gene: TRBV2
CDR3 protein: CASSELAGAGETQYF

V gene: TRBV5-1
CDR3 protein: CASSFDSLKLFF

V gene: TRBV12-5
CDR3 protein: CASRQRAGVGEQYF

V gene: TRBV19
CDR3 protein: CASSLRSGCPHTEAFF

V gene: TRBV18
CDR3 protein: CASSPTENYGYTF

V gene: TRBV5-1
CDR3 protein: CASSLGTGLETQYF

V gene: TRBV4-1
CDR3 protein: CASSQVKQGANYGYTF

V gene: TRBV18
CDR3 protein: CASSAGDRGKTSTGEQYF

V gene: TRBV27
CDR3 protein: CASSLSSGSGATDTQYF

V gene: TRBV4-1
CDR3 protein: CASSPSGESDTQYF

V gene: TRBV4-3
CDR3 protein: CASSQRSSGSGADTQYF

V gene: TRBV9
CDR3 protein: CASSVALAGTGELFF

V gene: TRBV30
CDR3 protein: CAWKPLAQGVYNEQFF

V gene: TRBV6-1
CDR3 protein: CASSETRLEPYEQYF

V gene: TRBV5-4
CDR3 protein: CASSLEHPPGQPYEQYF

V gene: TRBV4-2
CDR3 protein: CASSQGGLLSTDTQYF

V gene: TRBV7-9
CDR3 protein: CASSLCGTGQCTEAFF

V gene: TRBV19
CDR3 protein: CASSIRDRGGEQYF

V gene: TRBV15
CDR3 protein: CATGPKRSYEQYF

V gene: TRBV30
CDR3 protein: CAWNSGHSYEQYF

V gene: TRBV10-1
CDR3 protein: CASDAGTSGRGGGGELFF

V gene: TRBV27
CDR3 protein: CASIASGGTEAFF

V gene: TRBV11-3
CDR3 protein: CASSTRTGDSGYTF

V gene: TRBV2
CDR3 protein: CASDPTGGIYGYTF

V gene: TRBV19
CDR3 protein: CASSHSPNYGYTF

V gene: TRBV9
CDR3 protein: CASSLRDRPLKLFF

V gene: TRBV14
CDR3 protein: CASSPHPTGGYNEQFF

V gene: TRBV6-6
CDR3 protein: CASSYSGVFSYNEQFF

V gene: TRBV19
CDR3 protein: CASPGTGSYEQYF

V gene: TRBV4-2
CDR3 protein: CASSRTSGCTDTQYF

V gene: TRBV29-1
CDR3 protein: CSVEDQIRAPQGNTEAFF

V gene: TRBV2
CDR3 protein: CAPASGRLPYEQYF

V gene: TRBV6-6
CDR3 protein: CASSCWTVQPQHF